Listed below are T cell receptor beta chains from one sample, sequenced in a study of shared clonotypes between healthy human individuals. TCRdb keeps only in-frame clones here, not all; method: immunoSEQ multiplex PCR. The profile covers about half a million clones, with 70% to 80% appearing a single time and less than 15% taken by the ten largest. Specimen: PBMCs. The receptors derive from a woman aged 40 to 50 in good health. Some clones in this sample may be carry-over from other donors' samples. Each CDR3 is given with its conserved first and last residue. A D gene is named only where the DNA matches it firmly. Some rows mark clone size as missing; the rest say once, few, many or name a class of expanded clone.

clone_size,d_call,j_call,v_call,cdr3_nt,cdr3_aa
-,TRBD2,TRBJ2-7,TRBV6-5,TGTGCCAGCAGTCCCCCCAGCGGGACCTACGAGCAGTACTTC,CASSPPSGTYEQYF
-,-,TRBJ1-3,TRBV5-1,TGCGCCAGCAGCTTGGGGGGACCAAACTCTGGAAACACCATATATTTT,CASSLGGPNSGNTIYF
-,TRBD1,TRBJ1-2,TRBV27,TGTGCCAGCGCTACAGGGGGCCTCTATGGCTACACCTTC,CASATGGLYGYTF
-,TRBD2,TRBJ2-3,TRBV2,TGTGCCAGCCTAGCGGGAGAGGCAGATACGCAGTATTTT,CASLAGEADTQYF
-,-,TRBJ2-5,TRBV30,TGTGCCTGGAGCCCCGAGAATGGCGGGGCGTACCAAGAGACCCAGTACTTC,CAWSPENGGAYQETQYF
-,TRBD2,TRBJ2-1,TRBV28,TGTGCCAGCAGCCTCGGACTAGCGGCCCTCAATGAGCAGTTCTTC,CASSLGLAALNEQFF
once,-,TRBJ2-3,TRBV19,TGTGCCAGTAGTACCCCCCAGGGGTTTGGCACAGATACGCAGTATTTT,CASSTPQGFGTDTQYF
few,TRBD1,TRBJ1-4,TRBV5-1,TGCGCCAGCAGAAATGGACAGGGAGGAGAAAAACTGTTTTTT,CASRNGQGGEKLFF
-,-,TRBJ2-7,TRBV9,TGTGCCAGCAGCGTAGACGTAGGGGAAGGCTACGAGCAGTACTTC,CASSVDVGEGYEQYF
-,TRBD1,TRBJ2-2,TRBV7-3,TGTGCCAGCAGCTTATGGACAGGGGGCAGTACCGGGGAGCTGTTTTTT,CASSLWTGGSTGELFF